This TCR beta chain is from a study of T cell responses to AZD1222 COVID-19 vaccine. Overall study context: Combined were second doses at about 4 or about 12 weeks.

The method was immunoSEQ multiplex PCR; TCRdb's version includes in-frame clones alone and lacks a portion of them. Of roughly 140,000 clones listed, 90% are singletons. Study findings and constraints: Donors, mostly white British, included more females; clonal diversity was possibly underestimated. Spike-specific TCR breadth and depth rose after two AZD1222 doses.

Germline V gene lookup returns CDR1 DFQATT and CDR2 SNEGSKA (reference sequence). CDR3 size: 11 residues. V lost 6 bases and J 3 bases, leaving 8 bases between the germline ends. About this clone: Its antigen is not known.

The sequence was obtained from an adult in good health. Material: peripheral blood, obtained on day 0 of AZD1222 vaccination. The V and J genes are TRBV20-1 and TRBJ1-1, with D perhaps TRBD1 (6 bases). The CDR3 is CSARTDTEAFF. The CDR3 nucleotides read TGCAGTGCGCGGACAGACACTGAAGCTTTCTTT.